The clone carrying this T cell receptor beta chain appeared a few times. Its antigen remains unidentified. The data were obtained in a study of beta chain features in type 1 diabetes. This CDR3 has 13 amino acids. Deletions cut 4 bases from V and 3 bases from J, with 13 bases between. Germline lookup yields CDR1 GTSNPN and CDR2 SVGIG (reference sequence). Expressed TCRB transcripts were sequenced after all isolated RNA was converted to cDNA. Sequencing used immunoSEQ multiplex PCR; TCRdb keeps in-frame clones, though not all of them. Of around 280,000 clones in the sample, 15% were seen once. Blood was collected once per donor into heparin, averaging around 0.11 L. General study findings and limits: Shortening of TCRB CDR3s, moderate but significant, appeared in all four CD4+ subsets of Type 1 diabetes patients. cDNA-based reads could over-represent cells with high TCR expression. Patients with type 1 diabetes carried fewer insertions and had more deletions at their VDJ junctions.

The specimen sequenced was naive CD4+ T cells from blood. This chain uses TRBV30 with TRBJ2-7; no firm D call. The origin of this receptor is a young man with type 1 diabetes. The CDR3 reads CAWNRVEGYEQYF. DNA for the CDR3: TGTGCCTGGAACCGGGTTGAAGGCTACGAGCAGTACTTC.